This is a list of T cell receptor beta chains from one sample in a study of T cell repertoires in cytomegalovirus infection. Via MiXCR, TCRdb re-called the reads, giving one row per CDR3 protein. The sample consists of around 570,000 distinct CDR3 sequences, roughly 43% of them appearing once. No antigens are known for them. Sample: cultured PBMCs, taken from culture after CMV antigen stimulation. The receptor source for this set is a human donor in good health (CMV status not recorded). Some clones in this sample may be carry-over from other donors' samples. Each CDR3 is given with its conserved first and last residue.

J: TRBJ1-3
V: TRBV27
CDR3: CASSGTSGNTIYF

J: TRBJ2-7
V: TRBV6-1
CDR3: CASDRDRGYEQYF

J: TRBJ2-5
V: TRBV6-6
CDR3: CASTGWQETQYF

J: TRBJ1-2
V: TRBV7-2
CDR3: CASSLAGNYGYTF

J: TRBJ1-4
V: TRBV4-1
CDR3: CASSLSSGATNEKLFF

J: TRBJ2-3
V: TRBV15
CDR3: CATSRDPGQAFWDTQYF

J: TRBJ1-6
V: TRBV7-6
CDR3: CASSLATATNSPLHF

J: TRBJ2-1
V: TRBV6-1
CDR3: CASSYGQDYYNEQFF

J: TRBJ2-3
V: TRBV7-8
CDR3: CASSLGLRTVLWRALSPDTQYF

J: TRBJ2-1
V: TRBV12-5
CDR3: CASGLLAGGGNEQFF

J: TRBJ1-6
V: TRBV6-5
CDR3: CASSPLGAWGSGNSPLHF

J: TRBJ2-5
V: TRBV7-2
CDR3: CASSYQRGHQETQYF

J: TRBJ2-7
V: TRBV7-8
CDR3: CASSLNRWNYEQYF

J: TRBJ2-1
V: TRBV7-2
CDR3: CASSPALLISNEQFF

J: TRBJ2-7
V: TRBV7-2
CDR3: CASSLGLAPHEQYF

J: TRBJ1-2
V: TRBV7-2
CDR3: CASSFEFYGYTF

J: TRBJ2-3
V: TRBV12-3/TRBV12-4
CDR3: CASGTYTDTQYF

J: TRBJ2-1
V: TRBV19
CDR3: CASSSRGTSSYNEQFF

J: TRBJ2-2
V: TRBV11-3
CDR3: CASSPESDTGELFF

J: TRBJ1-4
V: TRBV7-9
CDR3: CASSLTGSGEKLFF

J: TRBJ2-3
V: TRBV7-2
CDR3: CASSLGTSGGALTDTQYF

J: TRBJ2-1
V: TRBV24-1
CDR3: CATSVGLAGNNEQFF

J: TRBJ2-5
V: TRBV6-5
CDR3: CASSYSNPRDDQYF

J: TRBJ2-4
V: TRBV4-3
CDR3: CASSQEAVAETLLAKNIQYF

J: TRBJ1-1
V: TRBV5-1
CDR3: CASSLEGQGRTEAFF

J: TRBJ1-2
V: TRBV7-2
CDR3: CASSHRQGPGYTF

J: TRBJ1-5
V: TRBV7-8
CDR3: CASSSIRDRDQPQHF

J: TRBJ1-1
V: TRBV7-2
CDR3: CASLRTANTEAFF

J: TRBJ2-3
V: TRBV11-2
CDR3: CASSSHRVQGPRRIKQYF

J: TRBJ1-5
V: TRBV6-1
CDR3: CATLPPVYSNQPQHF

J: TRBJ2-7
V: TRBV5-4
CDR3: CASSFYRSHEQYF

J: TRBJ2-1
V: TRBV12-3/TRBV12-4
CDR3: CASSFDRDYNEQFF

J: TRBJ1-5
V: TRBV20-1
CDR3: CSASGLNSNQPQHF

J: TRBJ1-6
V: TRBV20-1
CDR3: CSVYRTGSPLHF

J: TRBJ2-3
V: TRBV10-3
CDR3: CAIGGGMATDTQYF